A single sample is the source of the 11 T cell receptor beta chains below, sequenced in a study of early T cells in non-severe SARS-CoV-2 infection. Using its own MiXCR run on the 5' RACE reads, TCRdb lists one record per CDR3 protein. The sample shows about 54,000 distinct CDR3 sequences, about 6.1% of them seen only once. Sequencing was performed on whole blood, taken at baseline. All receptors derive from an adult who was a healthcare worker with PCR-confirmed SARS-CoV-2 infection or an uninfected control (not recorded which).

This clonotype was picked up many times. V usage is TRBV2 and J usage is TRBJ2-6, with 10 bases fitting TRBD1. The germline V gene has CDR1 SNHLY and CDR2 FYNNEI. The CDR3 is 16 amino acids. V lost 5 bases, J lost 2 bases, and 3 bases stayed unmatched. The CDR3 reads CASSLTGGAGANVLTF. The DNA for the CDR3 is TGTGCCAGCAGTTTGACAGGGGGCGCTGGGGCCAACGTCCTGACTTTC.

The sample holds a few counts of this clonotype. The genes are TRBV27 and TRBJ1-3, with TRBD1 matching over 8 bases. There are 16 residues in the CDR3. V dropped 6 bases and J dropped 4; count of bases not matched to a gene: 11. Germline CDR1 is MNHEY and CDR2 is SMNVEV (reference sequence). CDR3 DNA sequence: TGTGCCAGCAGCCCGGACAGGGAAGGCTCCGGAAACACCATATATTTT. Its translation: CASSPDREGSGNTIYF.

This clonotype came up many times. The V and J genes are TRBV3-1 and TRBJ2-3; D is ambiguous. Trimming took off 1 base at V and 6 bases at J, with 5 bases between the two ends. The V gene's germline CDR1 is LGHDT and CDR2 YNNKEL (reference sequence). CDR3 length: 12 residues. CDR3 protein: CASSQGPDTQYF. CDR3 coding DNA: TGTGCCAGCAGCCAAGGTCCCGATACGCAGTATTTT.

This clonotype appeared a few times. The rearrangement joins TRBV19 to TRBJ1-2; D unclear. The CDR3 consists of 13 residues. In germline, CDR1 is LNHDA, CDR2 SQIVND (reference sequence). V lost 2 bases to trimming and J lost 1 base, with 5 bases between them. CDR3 DNA: TGTGCCAGTAGTATAACAGTTAACTATGGCTACACCTTC. Its translation is CASSITVNYGYTF.

The table lists this clonotype with many counts. V is TRBV29-1 and J is TRBJ2-2; 7 bases align to TRBD2. CDR1 and CDR2 (germline): SQVTM, ANQGSEA. The CDR3 contains 15 residues. With V trimmed by 4 bases and J by 5 bases, 10 bases remained unmatched. The CDR3 DNA reads TGCAGCGTTGGGGTCGCGGGGGTTCAGACCGGGGAGCTGTTTTTT. Amino acid sequence: CSVGVAGVQTGELFF.

The sample holds many counts of this clonotype. V is TRBV3-1 and J is TRBJ1-6, with TRBD1 matching 7 bases. The CDR3 consists of 16 residues. CDR1 LGHDT and CDR2 YNNKEL come from the germline V gene (reference sequence). The ends lost 10 bases at V and 10 bases at J; junction bases unmatched: 19. CDR3 amino acids: CATQGGIGTSRSPLHF. The CDR3 DNA reads as TGTGCCACCCAGGGGGGTATCGGAACGTCTCGGTCACCCCTCCACTTT.

This clonotype was counted at least ten times. The rearrangement uses TRBV30 and TRBJ1-2; maybe TRBD1 (6 bases). The CDR3 is 13 residues long. Germline V gene lookup returns CDR1 GTSNPN and CDR2 SVGIG (reference sequence). Trimming cost V 7 bases and J 1 base, with 13 bases left between them. The CDR3 coding sequence is TGTGCCTCCGCGGACAGCCTTAACTATGGCTACACCTTC. Protein product: CASADSLNYGYTF. Using reference TRBV30 and TRBJ1-2 for the parts outside the CDR3, the full variable domain is SQTIHQWPATLVQPVGSPLSLECTVEGTSNPNLYWYRQAAGRGLQLLFYSVGIGQISSEVPQNLSASRPQDRQFILSSKKLLLSDSGFYLCASADSLNYGYTFGSGTRLTVV.

This clonotype came up a few times. The V call is TRBV18, the J call TRBJ1-1; D is ambiguous. V lost 3 bases and J lost 1, with 9 bases in between. The CDR3 is 14 residues long. Germline CDR1 KGHSH, CDR2 LQKENI. CDR3 in amino acids: CASSPNSGNTEAFF. The CDR3 DNA follows: TGTGCCAGCTCACCTAACAGTGGGAACACTGAAGCTTTCTTT. Based on the CDR3 plus reference TRBV18 and TRBJ1-1, the full variable domain is NAGVMQNPRHLVRRRGQEARLRCSPMKGHSHVYWYRQLPEEGLKFMVYLQKENIIDESGMPKERFSAEFPKEGPSILRIQQVVRGDSAAYFCASSPNSGNTEAFFGQGTRLTVV.

This clonotype occurred many times. The chain couples TRBV7-9 to TRBJ1-1, with D possibly matching TRBD1 (5 bases). V dropped 2 bases and J dropped 5 bases, with 12 bases sitting between them. The CDR3 sequence is 14 residues long. The germline V gene has CDR1 SEHNR and CDR2 FQNEAQ (reference sequence). This chain's CDR3 is CASSLPSRGTEAFF. Written as DNA, the CDR3 is TGTGCCAGCAGCTTACCCTCCCGGGGGACTGAAGCTTTCTTT.

This clonotype was detected ten times or more. The gene calls are TRBV28 and TRBJ1-6; the match to TRBD1 covers 7 bases. The V and J ends lost 5 bases and 6 bases, in that order; junction bases with no gene match: 7. The germline CDR1 and CDR2 sequences are MDHEN and SYDVKM. The CDR3 consists of 15 residues. The chain's CDR3 is CASSLGGGGNSPLHF. The DNA of the CDR3 is TGTGCCAGCAGTCTAGGGGGCGGCGGTAATTCACCCCTCCACTTT.

In this sample, this clonotype turned up many times. The chain carries TRBV2 and TRBJ1-2; D is unclear. Trimming cost V 2 bases and J 0 bases, with 13 bases left between them. CDR1 and CDR2 from the germline V gene are SNHLY and FYNNEI. This CDR3 has 16 amino acids. This CDR3 is CASSETARQTNYGYTF. The CDR3 DNA is TGTGCCAGCAGTGAAACGGCCCGGCAGACTAACTATGGCTACACCTTC.